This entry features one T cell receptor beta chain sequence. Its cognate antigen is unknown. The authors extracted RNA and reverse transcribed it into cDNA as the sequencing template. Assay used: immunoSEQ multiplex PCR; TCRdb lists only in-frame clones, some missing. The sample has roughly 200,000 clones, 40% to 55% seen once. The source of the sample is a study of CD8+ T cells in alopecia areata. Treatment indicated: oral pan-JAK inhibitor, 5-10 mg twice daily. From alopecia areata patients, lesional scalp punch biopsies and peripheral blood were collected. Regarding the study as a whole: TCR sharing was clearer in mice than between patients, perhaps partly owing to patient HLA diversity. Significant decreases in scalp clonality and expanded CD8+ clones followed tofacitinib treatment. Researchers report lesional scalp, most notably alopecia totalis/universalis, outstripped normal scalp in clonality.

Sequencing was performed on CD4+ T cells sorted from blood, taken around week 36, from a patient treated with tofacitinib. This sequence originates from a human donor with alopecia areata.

The CDR3 reads CASSLNGGDGGELFF. For the CDR3, the DNA is TGCGCCAGCAGCCTTAACGGCGGCGACGGCGGGGAGCTGTTTTTT. The chain joins TRBV4-3 to TRBJ2-2; D gene uncertain. The ends were cut back, 4 bases at V and 7 bases at J, with 16 bases in the middle. The CDR3 contains 15 residues. The germline V gene encodes CDR1 LGHNA and CDR2 YSLEER.